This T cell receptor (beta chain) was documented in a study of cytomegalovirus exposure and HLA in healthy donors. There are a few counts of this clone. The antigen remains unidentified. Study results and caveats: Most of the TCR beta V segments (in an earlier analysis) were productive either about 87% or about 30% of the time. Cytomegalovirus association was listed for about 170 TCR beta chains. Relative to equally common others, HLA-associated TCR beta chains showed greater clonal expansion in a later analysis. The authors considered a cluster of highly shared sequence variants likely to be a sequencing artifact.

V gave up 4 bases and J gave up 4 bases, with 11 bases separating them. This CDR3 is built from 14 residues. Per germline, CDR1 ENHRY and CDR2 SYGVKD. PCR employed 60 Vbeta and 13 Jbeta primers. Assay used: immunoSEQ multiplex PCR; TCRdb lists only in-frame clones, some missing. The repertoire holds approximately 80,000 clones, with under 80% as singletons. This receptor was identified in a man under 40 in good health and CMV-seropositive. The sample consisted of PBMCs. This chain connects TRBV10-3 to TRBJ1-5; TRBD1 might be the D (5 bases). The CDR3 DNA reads TGTGCCATCAGTGGGGGCCCGCAAAATCAGCCCCAGCATTTT. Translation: CAISGGPQNQPQHF.